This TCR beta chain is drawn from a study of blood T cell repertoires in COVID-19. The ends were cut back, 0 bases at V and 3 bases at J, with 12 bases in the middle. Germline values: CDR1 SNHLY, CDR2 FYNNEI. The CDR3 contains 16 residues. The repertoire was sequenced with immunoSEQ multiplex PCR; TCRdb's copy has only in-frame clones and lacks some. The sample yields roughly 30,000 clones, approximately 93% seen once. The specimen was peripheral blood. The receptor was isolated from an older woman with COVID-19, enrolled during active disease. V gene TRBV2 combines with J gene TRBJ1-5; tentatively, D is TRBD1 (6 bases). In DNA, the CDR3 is TGTGCCAGCAGTGAAGCGATAGGGGGTTCCAATCAGCCCCAGCATTTT. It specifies CASSEAIGGSNQPQHF.